Below, 9 T cell receptor beta chains from the same sample are listed, as sequenced in a study of blood T cell repertoires in COVID-19. Method: immunoSEQ multiplex PCR; TCRdb's copy keeps in-frame clones and lacks some. The sample lists 150,000 or so clones; about 89% were seen once. The material sequenced was peripheral blood. These TCRs come from a man aged 50-60 years with acute or convalescent COVID-19.

The chain has TRBV27 and TRBJ2-1; 10 nucleotides match TRBD1. Germline V CDR1 and CDR2: MNHEY, SMNVEV (reference sequence). With 7 bases clipped from V and 3 bases from J, the junction kept 9 bases outside the gene matches. The CDR3 covers 16 residues. The DNA for the CDR3 is TGTGCCAGCACGCGTCCGGGGACAGGGGACTACAATGAGCAGTTCTTC. This gives the protein CASTRPGTGDYNEQFF.

The genes are TRBV19 and TRBJ2-2; no clear D gene. Trimming cost V 7 bases and J 4 bases, with 10 bases left between them. CDR1 is LNHDA and CDR2 is SQIVND in the germline V gene (reference sequence). The CDR3 spans 13 residues. The CDR3 loop reads CASTRILTGELFF. CDR3 sequence (DNA): TGTGCCAGTACGAGAATTCTCACCGGGGAGCTGTTTTTT.

The genes are TRBV9 and TRBJ2-5; 15 bases line up with TRBD2. CDR3 length equals 18 residues. Trimming removed 3 bases from V and 3 bases from J; junction bases left unmatched: 9. Germline-derived CDR1 and CDR2 are SGDLS and YYNGEE. The CDR3, as DNA: TGTGCCAGCAGCGGAGGACTAGCGGGAGGGCCTCGTGAAGAGACCCAGTACTTC. Protein sequence: CASSGGLAGGPREETQYF.

V is TRBV19 and J is TRBJ1-2, with 7 bases aligning to TRBD1. V lost 6 bases and J lost 6; bases outside the gene matches: 10. The CDR3 runs to 14 residues. Germline assignment: CDR1 LNHDA and CDR2 SQIVND (reference sequence). This CDR3 reads CASSPDRPTDGYTF. For the CDR3, the DNA is TGTGCCAGTAGCCCGGACAGGCCCACCGATGGCTACACCTTC.

The chain uses TRBV5-1 and TRBJ1-2; D perhaps matches TRBD1 (5 bases). The length of the CDR3 is 17 residues. CDR1 is SGHRS, CDR2 YFSETQ, per germline. V was cut by 0 bases and J by 3 bases, with 18 bases left in between. CDR3 loop: CASSLARDLRYDYGYTF. The CDR3 DNA sequence: TGCGCCAGCAGCTTGGCCCGGGACTTAAGATACGACTATGGCTACACCTTC.

The chain has TRBV3-1 (or the pseudogene TRBV3-2) and TRBJ1-3; D might be TRBD1 (5 bases). Germline V gene lookup returns CDR1 LGHDT and CDR2 YNNKEL (reference sequence). Trimming pared 1 base from V and 5 bases from J, leaving 9 bases between. This CDR3 comprises 14 residues. In DNA, the CDR3 is TGTGCCAGCAGCCAAGGGGAGGGGAGAAACACCATATATTTT. It yields the protein CASSQGEGRNTIYF.

The V call is TRBV19, the J call TRBJ1-5, with 9 nucleotides matching TRBD1. The germline V gene has CDR1 LNHDA and CDR2 SQIVND (reference sequence). With V trimmed by 6 bases and J by 3 bases, 12 bases remained unmatched. This CDR3 is 17 amino acids long. CDR3 sequence reads: CASSPTLGQGHNQPQHF. CDR3 coding DNA: TGTGCCAGTAGCCCCACCTTAGGACAGGGGCACAATCAGCCCCAGCATTTT.

The chain joins TRBV27 to TRBJ1-4; weak D call: TRBD1 (6 bases). V lost 5 bases, J lost 4 bases, and 20 bases lay in between. Germline V gene sequence: CDR1 MNHEY, CDR2 SMNVEV (reference sequence). The CDR3 runs to 17 residues. CDR3 in amino acids: CASSILQGGGGNEKLFF. The CDR3 DNA sequence: TGTGCCAGCAGTATTCTACAGGGAGGGGGGGGTAATGAAAAACTGTTTTTT.

The V and J genes are TRBV7-9 and TRBJ1-4, with a weak D call TRBD1 (6 bases). Germline V gives CDR1 SEHNR, CDR2 FQNEAQ (reference sequence). Trimming removed 5 bases from V and 4 bases from J, with 20 bases in between. This CDR3 spans 17 amino acids. DNA for the CDR3: TGTGCCAGCAGCCCGGACCATGGCACAGGGTATAATGAAAAACTGTTTTTT. Translating it yields CASSPDHGTGYNEKLFF.